This TCR beta chain was sequenced for a study of T cells in localized non-small cell lung cancer. The length of the CDR3 is 14 residues. Germline CDR1 is MNHNY and CDR2 is SVGAGI (reference sequence). Between the trimmed V and J ends, which lost 0 bases and 9 bases, there was a span of 9 bases. With regard to this clone: Its antigen is as yet unknown.

The study's findings and limits: A median of around 60 clones ranked among the top 100 in tumor appeared in adjacent lung. Among the tissues sampled, uninvolved adjacent lung had the highest T cell clonality, above tumor.

Some clones are missing from TCRdb's copy, which holds only in-frame ones; the method was immunoSEQ multiplex PCR. The sample yields 60,000 to 75,000 clones, roughly 80% seen once. The V call is TRBV6-6, the J call TRBJ1-6, with D unresolved. The origin of this receptor is a man aged 35-75 years with stage II lung adenocarcinoma. The sample consisted of PBMCs, taken before any cancer treatment. The CDR3 spells CASSYSSPGSPLHF. The CDR3 nucleotides are TGTGCCAGCAGTTACTCATCTCCTGGTTCACCCCTCCACTTT.